One TCR beta chain is described in this entry. Source study methods: Amplifying reference gene primers gave estimates of nucleated cell counts. Using immunoSEQ multiplex PCR, the repertoire was profiled, and TCRdb retains in-frame clones only, with some absent. For V, J and clone size, that table is used; D and trimming come from the DNA. The sample carries 95,000 to 150,000 clones, around three quarters recorded once. V lost 5 bases and J 3 bases, leaving 8 bases between the germline ends. This CDR3 contains 14 residues. Germline V lookup: CDR1 MDHEN, CDR2 SYDVKM. The data are from a study of blood T cell repertoires in COVID-19.

The J gene is TRBJ2-6, the V gene TRBV28; D is unresolved. This clonotype was sampled from a man in his forties with active or convalescent COVID-19. Sequenced sample: peripheral blood. CDR3 nucleotide sequence: TGTGCCAGCAGTACGGCAGGTGGGGCCAACGTCCTGACTTTC. Protein product: CASSTAGGANVLTF.